The clone carrying this TCR beta chain was detected a few times. Its antigen is as yet unknown. The CDR3 extends over 15 amino acids. CDR1 is LGHNA and CDR2 is YSLEER in the germline V gene. With V trimmed by 0 bases and J by 5 bases, 7 bases remained unmatched. These data belong to a study of T-cell reconstitution after alpha-beta-depleted transplantation in children. Molecular barcoding with unique molecular identifiers was used for the TCRbeta library. Using its own MiXCR run on the PCR reads, TCRdb lists one record per CDR3 protein. This sample has about 980,000 distinct CDR3 sequences, with 25% to 35% found just once. Study-wide points: Day-60 TCRbeta diversity that was high in some patients was derived from surviving recipient T cells and thymic progenitors. One year post-transplant, T-cell counts and diversity were largely derived from T cells produced anew. Two months or so post-transplant, alpha-beta T cells reportedly derived from several hundred expanded graft clones.

The genes are TRBV4-3 and TRBJ2-7; 7 bases match TRBD1. Sequencing was performed on PBMCs, mostly from graft donor cells, taken 360 days after TCRalphabeta/CD19-depleted stem cell transplant. The origin of this receptor is a boy under two years old who had a stem cell transplant for SCID, so the T cells may come from the graft donor. The CDR3 spells CASSQDRNRGHEQYF. The CDR3 DNA reads TGCGCCAGCAGCCAAGATAGGAACAGGGGACACGAGCAGTACTTC.